These T cell receptor beta chains were read from a single sample in a study of T cells in Graves' hyperthyroidism and ophthalmopathy. Via MiXCR, TCRdb re-called the multiplex PCR reads, giving one row per CDR3 protein. The data show about 380,000 distinct CDR3 sequences, less than 20% seen once. Sequencing input: blood. The source is a man aged 18 to 30 with Graves' ophthalmopathy. Both conserved end residues are part of each CDR3. Fields, in order: J gene, clone size, V gene, D gene, CDR3 DNA, CDR3 protein. A D gene is named only where the DNA matches it firmly. Rows give clone size only sometimes, using once, few, many, or a class for an expanded clone.

>TRBJ2-1|few|TRBV20-1|TRBD2
TGCAGTGCTAGAAAAGGAGCGGGGGGGGCTGAGCAGTTCTTC
CSARKGAGGAEQFF
>TRBJ2-5|many|TRBV7-9|-
TGTGCCAGCAGCTTGCGGTCCAGAGAGACCCAGTACTTC
CASSLRSRETQYF
>TRBJ2-7|many|TRBV15|-
TGTGCCACCAGCAGCGGCAGGGATGGGAGGCAGTACTTC
CATSSGRDGRQYF
>TRBJ2-3|few|TRBV5-1|TRBD1
TGCGCCAGCAGCCAGGACACAGGGGGCGGCACAGATACGCAGTATTTT
CASSQDTGGGTDTQYF
>TRBJ2-7|-|TRBV6-1|-
TGTGCCAGCAGCCGCCGGGAGTTCGACGAGCAGTACTTC
CASSRREFDEQYF
>TRBJ1-2|-|TRBV6-1|TRBD1
TGTGCCAGTGTAACCGGGACAGACGGCTATGGCTACACCTTC
CASVTGTDGYGYTF
>TRBJ1-2|many|TRBV27|-
TGTGCCAGCAGTTCGTTAATTGGGGGGGGGTTCGTCTATGGCTACACCTTC
CASSSLIGGGFVYGYTF
>TRBJ1-5|-|TRBV20-1|TRBD1
TGCAGTGCTAGACAAACAGGGGTCAATCAGCCCCAGCATTTT
CSARQTGVNQPQHF
>TRBJ1-5|many|TRBV2|-
TGTGCCAGCAGTGTTTGGCTTCAGACGGGTCAGCCCCAGCATTTT
CASSVWLQTGQPQHF
>TRBJ2-5|few|TRBV9|-
TGTGCCAGCAGCGTAAGGGCCCAAGAGACCCAGTACTTC
CASSVRAQETQYF
>TRBJ2-7|many|TRBV27|-
TGTGCCAGCAGTTCCCTGGGGACACCAACCTACGAGCAGTACTTC
CASSSLGTPTYEQYF